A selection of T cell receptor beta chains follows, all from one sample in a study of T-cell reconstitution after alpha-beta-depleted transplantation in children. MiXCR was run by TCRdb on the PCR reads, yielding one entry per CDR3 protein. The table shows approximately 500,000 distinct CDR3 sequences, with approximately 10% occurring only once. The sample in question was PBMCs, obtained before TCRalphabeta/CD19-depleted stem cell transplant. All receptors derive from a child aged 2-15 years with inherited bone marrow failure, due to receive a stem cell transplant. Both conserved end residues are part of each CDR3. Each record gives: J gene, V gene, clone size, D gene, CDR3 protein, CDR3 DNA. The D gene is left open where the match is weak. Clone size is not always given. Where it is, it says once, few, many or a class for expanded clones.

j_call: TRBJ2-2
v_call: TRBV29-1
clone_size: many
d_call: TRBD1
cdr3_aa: CSASDRASTGELFF
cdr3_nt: TGCAGCGCTTCGGACAGGGCGAGCACCGGGGAGCTGTTTTTT

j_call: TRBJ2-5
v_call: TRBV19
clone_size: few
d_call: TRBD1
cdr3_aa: CASIRDRVETQYF
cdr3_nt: TGTGCCAGTATCCGGGACAGGGTAGAGACCCAGTACTTC

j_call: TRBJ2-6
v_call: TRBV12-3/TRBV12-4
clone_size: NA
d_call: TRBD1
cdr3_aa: CASSRTPGQGASGANVLTF
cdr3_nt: TGTGCCAGCAGTCGAACGCCGGGACAGGGGGCCTCTGGGGCCAACGTCCTGACTTTC

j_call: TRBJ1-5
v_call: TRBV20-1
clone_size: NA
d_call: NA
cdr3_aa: CSARGQGGQPQHF
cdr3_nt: TGCAGTGCTAGAGGGCAGGGTGGGCAGCCCCAGCATTTT

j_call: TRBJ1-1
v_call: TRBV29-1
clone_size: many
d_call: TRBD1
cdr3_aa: CSVVTGERDEAFF
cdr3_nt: TGCAGCGTTGTAACAGGGGAACGAGATGAAGCTTTCTTT

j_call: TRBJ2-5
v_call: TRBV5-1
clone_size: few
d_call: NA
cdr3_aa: CASSLEQGQETQYF
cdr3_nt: TGCGCCAGCAGCTTGGAACAGGGCCAAGAGACCCAGTACTTC

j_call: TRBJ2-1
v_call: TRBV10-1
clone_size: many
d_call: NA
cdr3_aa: CASSDPGEGNNEQFF
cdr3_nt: TGCGCCAGCAGTGACCCAGGGGAGGGAAACAATGAGCAGTTCTTC

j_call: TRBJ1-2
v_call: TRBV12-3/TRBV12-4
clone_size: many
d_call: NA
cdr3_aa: CASSWSNYGYTF
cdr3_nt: TGTGCCAGCAGTTGGTCTAACTATGGCTACACCTTC

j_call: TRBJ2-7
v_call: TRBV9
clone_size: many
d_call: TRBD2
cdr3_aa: CASSNPGTSVHEQYF
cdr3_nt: TGTGCCAGCAGCAATCCCGGGACTAGCGTCCACGAGCAGTACTTC

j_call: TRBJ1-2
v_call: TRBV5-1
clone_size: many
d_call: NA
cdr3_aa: CASSVATGNYGYTF
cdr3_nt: TGCGCCAGCAGCGTAGCCACGGGGAACTATGGCTACACCTTC

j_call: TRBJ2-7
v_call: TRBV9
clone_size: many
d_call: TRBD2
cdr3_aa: CASSVAASGRPYEQYF
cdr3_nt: TGTGCCAGCAGCGTAGCTGCTAGCGGGAGACCATACGAGCAGTACTTC

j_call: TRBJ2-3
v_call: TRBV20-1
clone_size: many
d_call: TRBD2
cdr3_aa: CSARGAGAPTDTQYF
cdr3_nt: TGCAGTGCTAGAGGAGCGGGAGCCCCCACAGATACGCAGTATTTT

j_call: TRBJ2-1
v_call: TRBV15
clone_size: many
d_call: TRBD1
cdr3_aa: CATSSTGPYNEQFF
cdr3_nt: TGTGCCACCAGTTCGACAGGGCCCTACAATGAGCAGTTCTTC

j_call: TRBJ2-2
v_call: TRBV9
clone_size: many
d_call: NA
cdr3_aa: CASSVVARENTGELFF
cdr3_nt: TGTGCCAGCAGCGTAGTCGCAAGGGAGAACACCGGGGAGCTGTTTTTT

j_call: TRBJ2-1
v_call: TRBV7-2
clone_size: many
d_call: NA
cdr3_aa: CASSLLSSSYNEQFF
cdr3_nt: TGTGCCAGCAGCTTATTAAGCAGCTCCTACAATGAGCAGTTCTTC

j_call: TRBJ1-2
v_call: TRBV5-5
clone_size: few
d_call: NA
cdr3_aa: CASSLVVRSGGYTF
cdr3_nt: TGTGCCAGCAGCTTGGTCGTCCGATCGGGTGGCTACACCTTC

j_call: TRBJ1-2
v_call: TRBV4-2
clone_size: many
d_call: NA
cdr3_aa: CASSQDSAGDGYTF
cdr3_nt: TGTGCCAGCAGCCAAGATAGCGCAGGAGATGGCTACACCTTC

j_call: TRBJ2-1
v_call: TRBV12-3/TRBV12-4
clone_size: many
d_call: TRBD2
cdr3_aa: CASSLWGGSSYNEQFF
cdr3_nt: TGTGCCAGCAGTTTATGGGGGGGGAGCTCCTACAATGAGCAGTTCTTC

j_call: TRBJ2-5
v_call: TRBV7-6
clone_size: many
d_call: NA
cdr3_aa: CASSPLRVSQETQYF
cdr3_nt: TGTGCCAGCAGCCCCCTGCGGGTCTCCCAAGAGACCCAGTACTTC

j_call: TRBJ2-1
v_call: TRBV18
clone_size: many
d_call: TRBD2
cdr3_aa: CASSAILSGRANEQFF
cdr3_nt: TGTGCCAGCTCCGCAATCCTTAGCGGGAGGGCCAATGAGCAGTTCTTC

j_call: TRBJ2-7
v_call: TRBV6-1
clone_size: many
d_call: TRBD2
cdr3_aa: CASSQWTSGSSYEQYF
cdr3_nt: TGTGCCAGCAGTCAATGGACTAGCGGGAGCTCCTACGAGCAGTACTTC

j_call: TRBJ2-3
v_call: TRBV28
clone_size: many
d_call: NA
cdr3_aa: CASRPFFTDTQYF
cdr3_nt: TGTGCCAGCCGCCCTTTTTTCACAGATACGCAGTATTTT

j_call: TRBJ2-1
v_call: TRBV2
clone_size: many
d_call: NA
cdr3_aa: CASSDTGRLENEQFF
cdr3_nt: TGTGCCAGCAGTGACACGGGCCGGTTAGAGAATGAGCAGTTCTTC

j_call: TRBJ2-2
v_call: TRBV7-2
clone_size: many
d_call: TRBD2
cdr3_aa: CASSLFGGGTGELFF
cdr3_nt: TGTGCCAGCAGCTTATTCGGGGGAGGGACCGGGGAGCTGTTTTTT

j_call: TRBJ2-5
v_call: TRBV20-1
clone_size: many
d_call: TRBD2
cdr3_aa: CSVPRLAGEVQETQYF
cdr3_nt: TGCAGTGTCCCGAGGCTAGCGGGGGAAGTCCAAGAGACCCAGTACTTC

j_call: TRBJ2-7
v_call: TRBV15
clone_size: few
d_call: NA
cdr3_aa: CATSRTDYEQYF
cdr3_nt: TGTGCCACCAGTCGGACAGACTACGAGCAGTACTTC

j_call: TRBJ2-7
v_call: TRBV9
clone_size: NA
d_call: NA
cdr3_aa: CASSVATAHEQYF
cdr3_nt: TGTGCCAGCAGCGTAGCGACAGCCCACGAGCAGTACTTC

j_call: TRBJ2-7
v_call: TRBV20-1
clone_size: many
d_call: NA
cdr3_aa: CSARAGTSYEQYF
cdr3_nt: TGCAGTGCTAGAGCTGGGACCTCCTACGAGCAGTACTTC

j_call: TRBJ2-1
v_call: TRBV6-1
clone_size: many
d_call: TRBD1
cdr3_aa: CASGSGTGTYNEQFF
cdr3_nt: TGTGCCAGCGGCTCCGGGACAGGCACCTACAATGAGCAGTTCTTC

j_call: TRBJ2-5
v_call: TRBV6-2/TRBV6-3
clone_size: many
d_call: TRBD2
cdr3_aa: CASSYRGRETQYF
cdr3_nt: TGTGCCAGCAGTTACCGCGGGAGAGAGACCCAGTACTTC

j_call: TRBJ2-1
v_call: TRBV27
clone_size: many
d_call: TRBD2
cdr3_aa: CASSFSPGLANEQFF
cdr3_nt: TGTGCCAGCAGTTTTTCTCCGGGACTAGCGAATGAGCAGTTCTTC

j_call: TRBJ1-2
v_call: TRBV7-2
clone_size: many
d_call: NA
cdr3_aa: CASSLGSGLTDGYTF
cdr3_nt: TGTGCCAGCAGCTTAGGTTCTGGGCTCACGGATGGCTACACCTTC

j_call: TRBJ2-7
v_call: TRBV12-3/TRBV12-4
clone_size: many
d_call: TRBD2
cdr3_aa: CASSLGGAGDGYEQYF
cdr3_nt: TGTGCCAGCAGTTTAGGGGGAGCGGGAGATGGCTACGAGCAGTACTTC

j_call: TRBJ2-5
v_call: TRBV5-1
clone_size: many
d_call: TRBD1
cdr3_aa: CASSLGGQGGAQETQYF
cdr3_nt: TGCGCCAGCAGCTTGGGCGGACAGGGCGGAGCCCAAGAGACCCAGTACTTC

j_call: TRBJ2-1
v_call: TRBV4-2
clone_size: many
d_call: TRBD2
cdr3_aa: CASSQSTTSGSYNEQFF
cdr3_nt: TGTGCCAGCAGCCAGTCGACCACTAGCGGTTCCTACAATGAGCAGTTCTTC

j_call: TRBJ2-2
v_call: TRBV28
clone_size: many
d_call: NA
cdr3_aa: CASIVTDRNTGELFF
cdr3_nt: TGTGCCAGCATCGTGACGGACCGAAACACCGGGGAGCTGTTTTTT

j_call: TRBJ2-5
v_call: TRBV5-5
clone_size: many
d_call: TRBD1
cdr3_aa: CASSNLPGQMRETQYF
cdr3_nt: TGTGCCAGCAGCAACCTACCGGGACAGATGCGGGAGACCCAGTACTTC

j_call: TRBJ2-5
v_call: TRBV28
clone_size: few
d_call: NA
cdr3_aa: CASSRWPQETQYF
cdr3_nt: TGTGCCAGCAGCCGCTGGCCCCAAGAGACCCAGTACTTC

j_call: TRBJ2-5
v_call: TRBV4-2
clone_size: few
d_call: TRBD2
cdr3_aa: CASSHIAGGETQYF
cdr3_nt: TGTGCCAGCAGCCACATAGCGGGGGGGGAGACCCAGTACTTC

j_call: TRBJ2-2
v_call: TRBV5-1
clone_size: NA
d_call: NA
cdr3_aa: CAGSPYSGAPGELFF
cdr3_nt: TGCGCCGGCAGCCCCTACTCGGGAGCCCCCGGGGAGCTGTTTTTT

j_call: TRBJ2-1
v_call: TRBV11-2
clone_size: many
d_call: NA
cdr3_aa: CASSSDVYNEQFF
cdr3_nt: TGTGCCAGCAGCTCGGACGTTTACAATGAGCAGTTCTTC

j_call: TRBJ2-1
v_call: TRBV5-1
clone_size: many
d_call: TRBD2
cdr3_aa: CASSFYPGGNEQFF
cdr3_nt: TGCGCCAGCAGCTTTTATCCGGGGGGCAATGAGCAGTTCTTC

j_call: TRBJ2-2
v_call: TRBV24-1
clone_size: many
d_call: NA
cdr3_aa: CATSDSGGTGELFF
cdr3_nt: TGTGCCACCAGTGATTCAGGGGGGACCGGGGAGCTGTTTTTT

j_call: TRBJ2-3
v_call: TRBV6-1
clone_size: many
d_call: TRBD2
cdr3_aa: CASSGEAGGPTDTQYF
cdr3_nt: TGTGCCAGCAGTGGCGAAGCGGGAGGGCCCACAGATACGCAGTATTTT

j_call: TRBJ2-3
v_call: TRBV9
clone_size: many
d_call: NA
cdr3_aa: CASSVGPALPGLDTQYF
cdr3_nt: TGTGCCAGCAGCGTAGGACCAGCCCTACCCGGGCTCGATACGCAGTATTTT

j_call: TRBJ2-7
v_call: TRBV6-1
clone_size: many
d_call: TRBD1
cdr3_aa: CASSPDRADEQYF
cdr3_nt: TGTGCCAGCAGTCCGGACAGGGCCGACGAGCAGTACTTC

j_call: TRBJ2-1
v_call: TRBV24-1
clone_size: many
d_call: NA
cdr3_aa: CATSAPWNEQFF
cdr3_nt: TGTGCCACCAGTGCCCCCTGGAATGAGCAGTTCTTC

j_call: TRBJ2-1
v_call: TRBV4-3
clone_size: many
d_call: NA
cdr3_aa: CASSQEVHNEQFF
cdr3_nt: TGCGCCAGCAGCCAAGAGGTCCACAATGAGCAGTTCTTC

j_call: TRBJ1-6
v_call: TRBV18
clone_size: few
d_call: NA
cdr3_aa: CASSPEESSYNSPLHF
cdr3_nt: TGTGCCAGCTCACCAGAGGAGAGCTCCTATAATTCACCCCTCCACTTT

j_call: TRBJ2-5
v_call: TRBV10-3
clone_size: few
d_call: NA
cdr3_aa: CAIIKGTLETQYF
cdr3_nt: TGTGCCATAATCAAAGGGACACTGGAGACCCAGTACTTC

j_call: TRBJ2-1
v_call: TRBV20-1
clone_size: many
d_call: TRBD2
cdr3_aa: CSARDSGRAGNEQFF
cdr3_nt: TGCAGTGCTAGGGACAGCGGGAGGGCCGGCAATGAGCAGTTCTTC

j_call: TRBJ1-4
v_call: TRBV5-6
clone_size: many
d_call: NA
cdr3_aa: CASSLGQLGDEKLFF
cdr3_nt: TGTGCCAGCAGCTTGGGGCAGTTAGGGGATGAAAAACTGTTTTTT

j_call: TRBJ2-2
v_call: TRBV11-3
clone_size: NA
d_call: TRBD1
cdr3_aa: CASSLPGQGNGELFF
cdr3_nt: TGTGCCAGCAGCTTACCGGGACAGGGGAACGGGGAGCTGTTTTTT

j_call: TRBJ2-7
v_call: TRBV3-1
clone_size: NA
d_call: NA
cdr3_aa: CASSHRQIYEQYF
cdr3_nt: TGTGCCAGCAGCCATCGACAGATCTACGAGCAGTACTTC

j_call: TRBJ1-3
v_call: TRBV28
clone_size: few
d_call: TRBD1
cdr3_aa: CASSLGTGDSGNTIYF
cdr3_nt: TGTGCCAGCAGTTTAGGGACAGGGGACTCTGGAAACACCATATATTTT

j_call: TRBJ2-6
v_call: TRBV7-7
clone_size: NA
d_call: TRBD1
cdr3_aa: CASSFIPQATGLVPGANVLTF
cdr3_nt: TGTGCCAGCAGCTTTATCCCCCAAGCGACAGGGCTCGTCCCTGGGGCCAACGTCCTGACTTTC

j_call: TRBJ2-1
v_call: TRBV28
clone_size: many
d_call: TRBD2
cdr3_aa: CASCIAGLGPGSSYNEQFF
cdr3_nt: TGTGCCAGCTGTATTGCGGGACTAGGGCCCGGTAGCTCCTACAATGAGCAGTTCTTC

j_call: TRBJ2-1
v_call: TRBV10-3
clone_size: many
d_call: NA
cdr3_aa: CAITQGPNYNEQFF
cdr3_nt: TGTGCCATCACCCAAGGACCGAACTACAATGAGCAGTTCTTC

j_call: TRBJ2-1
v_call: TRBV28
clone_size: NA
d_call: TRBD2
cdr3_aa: CASSLGFFRGGGKDGNEQFF
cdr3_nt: TGTGCCAGCAGTTTAGGGTTTTTCCGGGGGGGCGGGAAAGACGGGAATGAGCAGTTCTTC

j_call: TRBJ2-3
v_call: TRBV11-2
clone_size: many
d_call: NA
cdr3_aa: CASAPAVARDTQYF
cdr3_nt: TGTGCCAGCGCACCCGCTGTGGCTAGAGATACGCAGTATTTT